This entry concerns a single T cell receptor (beta chain). Which antigen it targets is not known. Within one base of it there is no much larger clone, and no base qualities were kept. TCRbeta CDR3 regions were amplified from genomic DNA using the immunoSEQ Assay, a bias-controlled multiplex PCR. The original methods were these. The number of nucleated cells in each sample was estimated from the amplification of reference gene primers within the assay. To quantify the absolute abundance of each unique TCRbeta CDR3 rearrangement, sequence reads were collapsed and filtered. Productive Simpson clonality was computed per sample as the square root of Simpson's diversity index over productive rearrangements. TCRdb provides this immuneACCESS table in a form limited to in-frame rearrangements. Some clones are lacking; in checked studies, under half of them reflect an unresolved V gene, and why the rest are absent is not known. That table gives V, J and clone size, and the DNA gave D and trimming. Here the sample has over 90,000 clones; roughly 87% occur a single time. 6.2% of the sample is taken by the ten largest.

These data originate in a study of blood T cell repertoires in COVID-19 (dated by TCRdb to between 2020 and 2021). Background for the entire study: Samples covering the acute and convalescent phases of COVID-19 were provided by collaborators in the United States, Italy and Spain. The material from the prospective study consisted of cDNA or gDNA derived from T cells, B-cell-depleted T cells, or PBMCs. The dataset comprised deeply sampled blood TCRbeta repertoires from subjects exposed to, actively infected with, or recovered from COVID-19. The repertoires were made available in a free public database intended to serve as a resource for research on the immune response to SARS-CoV-2. The samples were drawn from the first 160 participants of the ongoing ImmuneRACE study and from about 1,200 subjects provided by 6 global collaborators. A de-identified subject ID, COVID-19 status, age in years and sex were almost always included in the sample metadata. Where HLA class I and class II types were available, the types were taken from metadata supplied by the sample provider, not from assay-based typing. What the research found in general, with its limitations: The amount of clinical and demographic metadata varied by source and participant and was provided uncurated.

Each collaborating institution followed its own protocols to collect whole blood in K2EDTA tubes. For TCRbeta analysis, collaborators shipped samples as frozen whole blood, isolated PBMCs, or DNA extracted from either of those sample types. Sequenced: peripheral blood. The clonotype comes from a human donor in a cohort sampled during active COVID-19.

The DNA is TGTGCCAGCAGTTTTAAGACAGGCAACACTGAAGCTTTCTTT. This yields the protein CASSFKTGNTEAFF. The rearrangement combines TRBV6-4 with TRBJ1-1; D gene: possibly TRBD1, on 6 matching bases. Taken from cysteine to phenylalanine, the CDR3 has 14 residues. The read is trimmed to its CDR3 DNA, 42 bases read in frame from base 1. V loses 5 bases, J loses 2 bases, and the germline ends lie 12 bases apart. CDR1 MRHNA and CDR2 SNTAGT are derived from the germline V gene.